This note documents a single T cell receptor (beta chain) sequence. V lost 3 bases to trimming and J lost 3 bases; unmatched junction nucleotides: 3. Germline loops: CDR1 KGHSH, CDR2 LQKENI. The CDR3 contains 14 residues. CD45RO-negative CD8 cells positively selected for CCR7 made up the naive population, which excluded terminally differentiated effector memory CD45RA+ cells. The data were obtained in a study of shared clonotypes between healthy human individuals. Study at large: Three plates were used per donor for CD4 naive, three for CD4 memory, two for CD8 naive and one for CD8 memory.

Some clones are missing from TCRdb's copy, which holds only in-frame ones; the method was immunoSEQ multiplex PCR. The sample records over 2,000,000 clones, about 94% being singletons. The sequenced sample was naive CD8+ T cells from PBMCs. V usage is TRBV18 and J usage is TRBJ1-2, with 8 nucleotides matching TRBD1. The source is a young man in good health. Some clones in this sample may be carry-over from other donors' samples. The CDR3 bases are TGTGCCAGCTCACCGACAGGGGTAGACTATGGCTACACCTTC. Its translation is CASSPTGVDYGYTF.